This T cell receptor beta chain was found in a study of tumor-infiltrating lymphocytes in primary liver carcinoma. Trimming took 7 bases from V and 2 from J, leaving 12 bases between them. Germline loops: CDR1 MDHEN, CDR2 SYDVKM. This CDR3 has 15 amino acids. Germline DNA was also extracted, and blood RNA derived from unsorted whole blood. Around 4.1 milliliters of peripheral blood were drawn preoperatively. Constant-region priming of about 520 ng total RNA yielded TCR beta cDNA. Researchers made the TCR beta libraries by running three nested multiplex PCR rounds with slightly modified ARM-PCR. Use of TRBV1-TRBV30 forward primers with a C-beta reverse primer characterized the first two PCR rounds, which lasted ten to eleven cycles each. MiXCR, applied by TCRdb to the multiplex PCR reads, yields one record per CDR3 protein. The data hold about 200,000 distinct CDR3 sequences, with less than 65% observed a single time.

This clonotype was observed a handful of times. The source material was peripheral blood. This sequence originates from an older woman with primary liver carcinoma and hepatitis B virus infection. The V call is TRBV28, the J call TRBJ2-6; D remains unclear. Here the CDR3 DNA reads TGTGCCAGCAAACCGCCAGCTGCTGGGGCCAACGTCCTGACTTTC. This sequence encodes CASKPPAAGANVLTF.